The TCR beta chain described here comes from a study of T cell responses to AZD1222 COVID-19 vaccine. This clone was seen a single time. The CDR3 has 16 amino acids. Germline CDR1 KGHSH, CDR2 LQKENI. With V trimmed by 3 bases and J by 4 bases, 9 bases remained unmatched. This table comes from immunoSEQ multiplex PCR, and its TCRdb copy is limited to in-frame clones, with some not included. The sample gives about 130,000 clones, roughly 84% of which show up once; less than 15% is in the top ten. The sequencing used peripheral blood, collected on day 0 of AZD1222 vaccination. The J gene is TRBJ1-3, the V gene TRBV18; 7 bases map to TRBD1. This clonotype originated in an adult in good health. The CDR3 DNA is TGTGCCAGCTCACCCCAAGAACAGGGGACCGGAAACACCATATATTTT. Translated, it gives CASSPQEQGTGNTIYF.